The 14 T cell receptor beta chains below were found in one sample sequenced in a study of technical replicates of blood from a handful of donors (dated by TCRdb to the late 2010s). The protocol used for the library was the immunoSEQ multiplex PCR assay. Not all clones reach the TCRdb copy of this immuneACCESS table, which keeps in-frame sequences only. Checked studies attribute under half of the gap to unresolved V genes and leave the rest unexplained. The table for this sample lists 40,000 to 60,000 clones; around nine tenths of them were counted only once. Approximately 3.9% of the sample is in the top ten clones. The sample comprised PBMCs. The receptors derive from a human donor in good health. Some clones in this sample may be carry-over from other donors' samples.

This rearrangement joins TRBV2 to TRBJ1-2, with D perhaps TRBD1 (5 bases). This CDR3 comprises 10 residues. V was clipped by 8 bases and J by 7 bases, with 8 bases between them. Germline V gives CDR1 SNHLY, CDR2 FYNNEI. The CDR3 loop reads CASRGTGYTF. In DNA form, the CDR3 reads TGTGCCAGCCGGGGGACTGGCTACACCTTC.

This chain joins TRBV10-3 and TRBJ1-5; D perhaps matches TRBD1 (5 bases). Germline CDR1 ENHRY, CDR2 SYGVKD. The CDR3 has 15 residues. V dropped 0 bases and J dropped 3 bases, with 9 bases sitting between them. This CDR3 reads CAISESQGVNQPQHF. CDR3 in DNA: TGTGCCATCAGTGAGTCACAAGGGGTCAATCAGCCCCAGCATTTT.

The CDR3 DNA sequence: TGTGCCAGCAGTGGTGGCAGGCGACCTGAAGCTTTCTTT. This codes for CASSGGRRPEAFF. J is TRBJ1-1 and V is TRBV25-1; the D is unclear. Per germline, CDR1 MGHDK and CDR2 SYGVNS. The V end lost 4 bases, the J end lost 6 bases, and 12 bases lay between the germline ends. The CDR3 covers 13 residues.

V usage is TRBV20-1 and J usage is TRBJ2-7; tentatively, D is TRBD1 (6 bases). V dropped 1 base and J dropped 5 bases, with 6 bases sitting between them. The germline CDR1 and CDR2 sequences are DFQATT and SNEGSKA (reference sequence). The CDR3 contains 11 residues. Here the CDR3 DNA reads TGCAGTGCTAGAGCAGGGGACGAGCAGTACTTC. Residues: CSARAGDEQYF.

The rearrangement joins TRBV6-1 to TRBJ1-1, with TRBD1 as a possible D gene (5 bases). V shed 0 bases and J shed 4 bases, with 21 bases lying between them. Germline V gene data show CDR1 as MNHNS and CDR2 as SASEGT. There are 18 residues in the CDR3. CDR3 protein: CASSEATDRRGGTTEAFF. CDR3 coding DNA: TGTGCCAGCAGTGAAGCGACCGACCGCCGGGGGGGGACCACTGAAGCTTTCTTT.

This clone was observed a single time. The CDR3 DNA reads TGTGCCAGCAGCTCCCGGGGTCCGGGCAACTCTGGAAACACCATATATTTT. As protein: CASSSRGPGNSGNTIYF. The rearrangement links TRBV5-4 to TRBJ1-3; D is unresolved. The germline gives CDR1 SGHNT, CDR2 YYREEE (reference sequence). Trimming shortened V by 3 bases and J by 0 bases, and 16 bases separated the two germline ends. The CDR3 totals 17 residues. The full variable domain, completed using reference TRBV5-4 and TRBJ1-3, is ETGVTQSPTHLIKTRGQQVTLRCSSQSGHNTVSWYQQALGQGPQFIFQYYREEENGRGNFPPRFSGLQFPNYSSELNVNALELDDSALYLCASSSRGPGNSGNTIYFGEGSWLTVV.

This chain connects TRBV15 to TRBJ1-6; D remains unclear. Per germline, CDR1 LNHNV and CDR2 YYDKDF (reference sequence). The CDR3 has 13 residues. V was trimmed by 1 base and J by 10 bases, leaving 8 bases between them. Here the CDR3 DNA reads TGTGCCACCAGCAGAGCCCGGAGATCACCCCTCCACTTT. It is translated as CATSRARRSPLHF.

V gene TRBV29-1 combines with J gene TRBJ2-1; TRBD2 agrees at 7 bases. This CDR3 comprises 16 residues. V trimming: 0 bases; J trimming: 2 bases; junction bases outside the gene matches: 7. Germline V CDR1 and CDR2: SQVTM, ANQGSEA. Written as DNA, the CDR3 is TGCAGCGTTGAAGAATTACGGGGGGACCCCTACAATGAGCAGTTCTTC. It yields the protein CSVEELRGDPYNEQFF.

The gene calls are TRBV7-9 and TRBJ1-6; 7 bases align to TRBD1. Trimming at V came to 6 bases and at J to 7 bases, leaving 12 bases not matched to a gene. CDR3 length: 16 residues. In germline, CDR1 is SEHNR, CDR2 FQNEAQ (reference sequence). In nucleotides, the CDR3 is TGTGCCAGCAGTTCTTCCGACAGGGTTGGCAATTCACCCCTCCACTTT. Translated: CASSSSDRVGNSPLHF. The variable domain in full, with the rest retrieved from reference TRBV7-9 and TRBJ1-6, is DTGVSQNPRHKITKRGQNVTFRCDPISEHNRLYWYRQTLGQGPEFLTYFQNEAQLEKSRLLSDRFSAERPKGSFSTLEIQRTEQGDSAMYLCASSSSDRVGNSPLHFGNGTRLTVT.

In DNA form, the CDR3 reads TGTGCCAGCAGTGTCAGACAGCCGTACCAAGAGACCCAGTACTTC. This translates into CASSVRQPYQETQYF. The chain employs TRBV6-1 and TRBJ2-5; possible D gene TRBD1, 5 bases. Trimming cost V 4 bases and J 0 bases, with 12 bases left between them. Germline V gives CDR1 MNHNS, CDR2 SASEGT. This CDR3 comprises 15 residues.

The J gene is TRBJ2-1, the V gene TRBV7-9; D is perhaps TRBD2 (5 bases). This CDR3 is built from 12 residues. Trimming pared 4 bases from V and 10 bases from J, leaving 11 bases between. Per germline, CDR1 SEHNR and CDR2 FQNEAQ (reference sequence). The CDR3 region is CASSWTPGEQFF. For the CDR3, the DNA is TGTGCCAGCAGCTGGACCCCGGGGGAGCAGTTCTTC.

The chain links TRBV9 to TRBJ2-1; TRBD2 might be the D (5 bases). CDR1 is SGDLS, CDR2 YYNGEE, per germline. This CDR3 comprises 15 residues. V shed 4 bases and J shed 0 bases, with 11 bases lying between them. The CDR3 region has the DNA TGTGCCAGCAGCAAGGACGCGGGCTCCTACAATGAGCAGTTCTTC. Its translation is CASSKDAGSYNEQFF.

The chain links TRBV29-1 to TRBJ2-7; the match to TRBD1 covers 9 bases. CDR3 size: 12 residues. The germline CDR1 and CDR2 sequences are SQVTM and ANQGSEA. Unmatched junction bases numbered 2, after V lost 7 bases and J lost 1 base. CDR3 in DNA: TGCAGCGCGACAGGGGGATCCTACGAGCAGTACTTC. Protein product: CSATGGSYEQYF.

The rearrangement links TRBV7-9 to TRBJ2-3; D is perhaps TRBD1 (6 bases). Trimming removed 5 bases at V and 6 bases at J, with 15 bases between. In germline, CDR1 is SEHNR, CDR2 FQNEAQ (reference sequence). There are 14 residues in the CDR3. CDR3 in DNA: TGTGCCAGCAGCCCGACAGGATCGGTTGATACGCAGTATTTT. Amino acids: CASSPTGSVDTQYF.